These 24 T cell receptor beta chains originate from one sample sequenced in a study of beta chain features in type 1 diabetes. These TCRs are of unknown antigen specificity. The study's findings and limits: All four CD4+ subsets of Type 1 diabetes patients contained TCRB CDR3s that were moderately but significantly shorter.

Every isolated RNA sample was fully reverse transcribed, so sequencing captured expressed TCRB transcripts. TCRdb's copy holds only in-frame clones and misses some; the assay was immunoSEQ multiplex PCR. The sample gives about 300,000 clones, 13% of which show up once; 0.015% is in the top ten. Sequenced: naive CD4+ T cells from blood. These TCRs come from a woman aged 18-29 years with type 1 diabetes.

The chain links TRBV5-1 to TRBJ2-2; 11 nucleotides match TRBD1. In germline, CDR1 is SGHRS, CDR2 YFSETQ. J gave up 2 bases and V 0 bases, and 6 bases lay outside the gene matches. This CDR3 region has 18 residues. This CDR3 reads CASSLAGTGGINTGELFF. CDR3 coding DNA: TGCGCCAGCAGCTTGGCCGGGACAGGGGGAATCAACACCGGGGAGCTGTTTTTT.

This clone occurred a few times. The chain joins TRBV27 to TRBJ2-5, with a tentative D call TRBD1 (6 bases). Trimming took 8 bases from V and 3 from J, leaving 19 bases between them. The CDR3 runs 15 residues. Germline CDR1 reads MNHEY; CDR2 reads SMNVEV (reference sequence). CDR3 DNA sequence: TGTGCCAGCGGCTCGAAGTGGGGGCTAGAAGAGACCCAGTACTTC. Encoded protein: CASGSKWGLEETQYF.

V is TRBV7-9 and J is TRBJ2-3, with TRBD1 as a possible D gene (5 bases). With 5 bases removed from V and 6 bases from J, the gap between germline ends came to 12 bases. CDR3 length: 13 residues. The germline gives CDR1 SEHNR, CDR2 FQNEAQ (reference sequence). The CDR3 loop reads CASSKPPGDTQYF. CDR3 in DNA: TGTGCCAGCAGCAAACCCCCAGGGGATACGCAGTATTTT. Combining the CDR3 with reference TRBV7-9 and TRBJ2-3 gives the whole variable domain DTGVSQNPRHKITKRGQNVTFRCDPISEHNRLYWYRQTLGQGPEFLTYFQNEAQLEKSRLLSDRFSAERPKGSFSTLEIQRTEQGDSAMYLCASSKPPGDTQYFGPGTRLTVL.

This clone came up a few times. The V and J genes are TRBV9 and TRBJ2-1, with 12 positions matching TRBD2. Germline CDR1 and CDR2: SGDLS and YYNGEE. The J segment lost 4 bases and the V segment lost 3 bases, leaving 5 bases of the junction unmatched. This CDR3 is 16 amino acids long. The CDR3 region has the DNA TGTGCCAGCAGCGCGAATCTAGCGGGAGGGTACAATGAGCAGTTCTTC. This encodes CASSANLAGGYNEQFF.

A few counts support this clone. This rearrangement joins TRBV19 to TRBJ2-1, with 12 bases identical to TRBD2. Germline V gene lookup returns CDR1 LNHDA and CDR2 SQIVND (reference sequence). The CDR3 is 16 amino acids. V was pared by 5 bases and J by 4 bases, with 6 bases of the junction left unmatched. Here the CDR3 DNA reads TGTGCCAGTAGTCAACCCGGGACTAGCGGGTACAATGAGCAGTTCTTC. This translates into CASSQPGTSGYNEQFF.

V gene TRBV5-1 combines with J gene TRBJ1-2; unclear D gene. This CDR3 has 14 amino acids. Germline CDR1 SGHRS, CDR2 YFSETQ. V was cut by 0 bases and J by 1 base, with 7 bases left in between. CDR3 coding DNA: TGCGCCAGCAGCTTGGCCGGGGTTAACTATGGCTACACCTTC. This translates into CASSLAGVNYGYTF.

This chain links TRBV10-3 with TRBJ2-3; weak D call: TRBD2 (5 bases). This CDR3 region has 14 residues. V dropped 2 bases and J dropped 6 bases, with 12 bases sitting between them. Germline CDR1 and CDR2: ENHRY and SYGVKD. This chain's CDR3 is CAISERTPGDTQYF. For the CDR3, the DNA is TGTGCCATCAGTGAGAGGACCCCGGGGGATACGCAGTATTTT.

This clone was picked up a small number of times. The CDR3: CASSSRQRTEAFF. Written as DNA, the CDR3 is TGTGCCAGCAGCTCGCGACAGCGCACTGAAGCTTTCTTT. This chain uses TRBV11-2 with TRBJ1-1; D perhaps matches TRBD1 (5 bases). Per germline, CDR1 SGHAT and CDR2 FQNNGV. The CDR3 spans 13 residues. Trimming stripped 4 bases from V and 4 bases from J, with 10 bases between.

There are a few counts of this clone. J is TRBJ2-1 and V is TRBV6-6; 10 bases line up with TRBD1. J gave up 2 bases and V 2 bases, and 3 bases lay outside the gene matches. The CDR3 spans 16 residues. Germline CDR1 MNHNY, CDR2 SVGAGI (reference sequence). Here the CDR3 reads CASSYGTGAAYNEQFF. The CDR3 DNA follows: TGTGCCAGCAGTTACGGGACAGGGGCTGCCTACAATGAGCAGTTCTTC.

This clone came up once. The V gene is TRBV14, the J gene TRBJ1-2; no clear D. CDR3 length equals 14 residues. CDR1 is SGHDN and CDR2 is FVKESK in the germline V gene. V shed 0 bases and J shed 7 bases, with 12 bases lying between them. This CDR3 reads CASSQDKYAGGYTF. The CDR3 DNA follows: TGTGCCAGCAGCCAAGATAAATACGCAGGTGGCTACACCTTC.

This clone was picked up many times. The gene calls are TRBV15 and TRBJ2-1, with a tentative D call TRBD1 (5 bases). Trimming removed 5 bases at V and 8 bases at J, with 16 bases between. Germline CDR1 LNHNV, CDR2 YYDKDF (reference sequence). This CDR3 spans 14 amino acids. The CDR3 region has the DNA TGTGCCACCAGCCCTCAGGGCGCTAGGGATGAGCAGTTCTTC. Protein sequence: CATSPQGARDEQFF. Complete variable domain (other parts from reference TRBV15 and TRBJ2-1): DAMVIQNPRYQVTQFGKPVTLSCSQTLNHNVMYWYQQKSSQAPKLLFHYYDKDFNNEADTPDNFQSRRPNTSFCFLDIRSPGLGDTAMYLCATSPQGARDEQFFGPGTRLTVL.

With regard to this clone: Within the sample, other DNA sequences also encode this same CDR3. The chain uses TRBV6-6 and TRBJ2-7, with 7 bases aligning to TRBD1. The germline V gene has CDR1 MNHNY and CDR2 SVGAGI (reference sequence). Trimming removed 6 bases from V and 3 bases from J; junction bases left unmatched: 5. This CDR3 is built from 13 residues. The CDR3 region has the DNA TGTGCCAGCAGGAGGGACAGATTCTACGAGCAGTACTTC. Amino acid sequence: CASRRDRFYEQYF.

CDR3 sequence (DNA): TGTGCCAGCAGTTTATGGAGTAGGAGCTCCTACGAGCAGTACTTC. Translated, it gives CASSLWSRSSYEQYF. The genes are TRBV28 and TRBJ2-7, with unresolved D. V was shortened by 0 bases and J by 0 bases, with 9 bases between the two germline ends. Germline-derived CDR1 and CDR2 are MDHEN and SYDVKM. This CDR3 region has 15 residues.

This clone was found a few times. J is TRBJ1-2 and V is TRBV5-1; no firm D call. This CDR3 contains 12 residues. The germline V gene encodes CDR1 SGHRS and CDR2 YFSETQ. V lost 0 bases and J lost 4, with 4 bases in between. CDR3 in amino acids: CASSLGAYGYTF. CDR3 DNA: TGCGCCAGCAGCTTGGGCGCCTATGGCTACACCTTC.

The gene calls are TRBV4-1 and TRBJ1-2; TRBD1 might be the D (5 bases). CDR1 MGHRA and CDR2 YSYEKL come from the germline V gene. The V and J ends lost 4 bases and 0 bases respectively, with 21 bases between them. This CDR3 has 18 residues. CDR3 amino acids: CASSPVLQAGRTNYGYTF. The CDR3 DNA follows: TGCGCCAGCAGCCCCGTGTTACAGGCCGGACGGACTAACTATGGCTACACCTTC.

This clone was recorded a few times. In DNA, the CDR3 is TGTGCCACCAGCTCCCAGGGGGACGGGAGGGAGCTGTTTTTT. Translation: CATSSQGDGRELFF. V usage is TRBV15 and J usage is TRBJ2-2; 7 bases are a match to TRBD1. Looked up from germline, CDR1 is LNHNV and CDR2 is YYDKDF (reference sequence). The CDR3 consists of 14 residues. The trim removed 5 bases at V and 9 bases at J, leaving 9 bases unmatched.

This clone was observed once. V usage is TRBV4-3 and J usage is TRBJ1-2; possible D gene TRBD1, 5 bases. The CDR3 length is 15 residues. Germline CDR1 is LGHNA and CDR2 is YSLEER. Trimming stripped 0 bases from V and 1 base from J, with 9 bases between. The CDR3 spells CASSQDPTVNYGYTF. As DNA, the CDR3 is TGCGCCAGCAGCCAAGATCCGACAGTTAACTATGGCTACACCTTC.

This clone was counted between two and nine times. This chain uses TRBV5-4 with TRBJ2-7, with 9 bases matching TRBD1. Losses at the gene ends were 0 bases for V and 0 bases for J; bases not matched to a gene: 1. Germline loops: CDR1 SGHNT, CDR2 YYREEE (reference sequence). This CDR3 spans 15 amino acids. The CDR3 loop is CASSLGTGASYEQYV. CDR3 sequence (DNA): TGTGCCAGCAGCTTGGGGACAGGGGCCTCCTACGAGCAGTACGTC.

The gene calls are TRBV18 and TRBJ2-3; weak D call: TRBD2 (6 bases). The CDR3 is 14 amino acids. Trimming removed 3 bases at V and 3 bases at J, with 10 bases between. The germline gives CDR1 KGHSH, CDR2 LQKENI. In DNA form, the CDR3 reads TGTGCCAGCTCACCCTCGGGGGAGACAGATACGCAGTATTTT. The encoded protein is CASSPSGETDTQYF.

The chain couples TRBV10-3 to TRBJ2-1; TRBD2 matches 9 bases. The CDR3 is 14 amino acids. Losses at the gene ends were 7 bases for V and 7 bases for J; bases not matched to a gene: 8. Per the germline V gene, CDR1 is ENHRY and CDR2 is SYGVKD. CDR3 coding DNA: TGTGCCATCAATCCGGGACTAGCTCAAAATGAGCAGTTCTTC. Its translation is CAINPGLAQNEQFF.

This clone has only a few counts. This sequence joins TRBV7-2 and TRBJ2-3; 12 bases agree with TRBD2. The CDR3 sequence is 19 residues long. The germline gives CDR1 SGHTA, CDR2 FQGNSA. V gave up 4 bases and J gave up 4 bases; unmatched junction bases: 15. The CDR3 DNA sequence: TGTGCCAGCAGCTCGGGACTAGCGGGCGGGAGCCTTATGGCAGATACGCAGTATTTT. As protein: CASSSGLAGGSLMADTQYF.

The rearrangement links TRBV5-6 to TRBJ2-7; 10 bases fit TRBD1. The V gene end was trimmed by 0 bases and the J gene end by 2 bases; junction bases not matched to a gene: 5. The CDR3 length is 16 residues. Germline V CDR1 and CDR2: SGHDT, YYEEEE. CDR3 bases: TGTGCCAGCAGCTTGGCCCGAGGGACAGGGGCCTACGAGCAGTACGTC. Its protein product is CASSLARGTGAYEQYV.

This clone came up a few times. The rearrangement links TRBV6-5 to TRBJ2-1, with D possibly being TRBD2 (6 bases). This CDR3 spans 12 amino acids. Germline lookup yields CDR1 MNHEY and CDR2 SVGAGI. The V and J ends lost 10 bases and 2 bases respectively, with 9 bases between them. The DNA for the CDR3 is TGTGCCACTAGCGAACCCTACAATGAGCAGTTCTTC. Translating gives CATSEPYNEQFF.

This clone was counted between two and nine times. The chain has TRBV2 and TRBJ2-1; D not resolved. Germline V lookup: CDR1 SNHLY, CDR2 FYNNEI. Trimming pared 5 bases from V and 8 bases from J, leaving 7 bases between. The CDR3 runs to 11 residues. Written as DNA, the CDR3 is TGTGCCAGCAGTTTCTGGCATGAGCAGTTCTTC. This sequence encodes CASSFWHEQFF.